Here is one T cell receptor beta chain with its context. No antigen is known for it. The record originates from a study of T cells in localized non-small cell lung cancer. Whole-study findings and limits: In adjacent lung, a median around 52 of the top 100 tumor clones were found. Maximal T cell clonality occurred in uninvolved adjacent lung, with tumor ranking below it. Longer overall survival was associated with a higher density of T cells in the blood.

The CDR3 contains 13 residues. Trimming shortened V by 4 bases and J by 2 bases, and 6 bases separated the two germline ends. The germline V gene encodes CDR1 MGHDK and CDR2 SYGVNS. Generated by immunoSEQ multiplex PCR, the TCRdb table keeps only in-frame clones and is missing some. Of tens of thousands of clones listed, around 80% are singletons. V is TRBV25-1 and J is TRBJ1-3, with a tentative D call TRBD1 (5 bases). This sequence was found in a female donor of 60 years or more with stage I lung adenocarcinoma. The input for sequencing was peripheral blood, taken before any cancer treatment. The CDR3 DNA is TGTGCCAGCAGTGCAGGGCCTGGAAACACCATATATTTT. Translation gives CASSAGPGNTIYF.